The 7 T cell receptor beta chains in this list originate from one sample, sequenced in a study of cytomegalovirus exposure and HLA in healthy donors. Use of 60 Vbeta and 13 Jbeta primers characterized the PCR. Measured with immunoSEQ multiplex PCR; TCRdb has only the in-frame clones, and not every one. Of tens of thousands of clones listed, over 60% were seen once; the top ten hold about 5.4%. The source material was PBMCs. Source of these receptors: a boy between 10 and 17 years old in good health and CMV-seropositive.

The rearrangement links TRBV6-1 to TRBJ2-1; perhaps TRBD2 as D (6 bases). This CDR3 is built from 16 residues. Trimming pared 3 bases from V and 12 bases from J, leaving 24 bases between. CDR1 is MNHNS and CDR2 is SASEGT in the germline V gene. The CDR3 region has the DNA TGTGCCAGCAGTGACTGGGGGGTCCTCCTACAGGTGAGGCAGTTCTTC. Protein product: CASSDWGVLLQVRQFF.

The V gene is TRBV4-2, the J gene TRBJ1-2; TRBD1 might be the D (5 bases). The germline CDR1 and CDR2 sequences are LGHNA and YNFKEQ. The CDR3 totals 13 residues. Trimming pared 3 bases from V and 4 bases from J, leaving 9 bases between. CDR3 nucleotides: TGTGCCAGCAGCCAGAACACAGGCTATGGCTACACCTTC. Amino acid sequence: CASSQNTGYGYTF.

This chain joins TRBV29-1 and TRBJ1-2, with unresolved D. Trimming removed 0 bases at V and 8 bases at J, with 4 bases between. The CDR3 is 10 residues long. In germline, CDR1 is SQVTM, CDR2 ANQGSEA. CDR3 region: CSVEEGGYTF. The CDR3 region has the DNA TGCAGCGTTGAAGAGGGCGGCTACACCTTC. The full variable domain, its missing parts supplied by reference TRBV29-1 and TRBJ1-2, is SAVISQKPSRDICQRGTSLTIQCQVDSQVTMMFWYRQQPGQSLTLIATANQGSEATYESGFVIDKFPISRPNLTFSTLTVSNMSPEDSSIYLCSVEEGGYTFGSGTRLTVV.

J is TRBJ2-3 and V is TRBV5-6; the match to TRBD2 covers 8 bases. The CDR3 loop spans 17 amino acids. The trim removed 1 base at V and 4 bases at J, leaving 11 bases unmatched. Germline V gene data show CDR1 as SGHDT and CDR2 as YYEEEE. The chain's CDR3 is CASSLRTGGAGADTQYF. The DNA of the CDR3 is TGTGCCAGCAGCTTGCGAACCGGGGGGGCTGGGGCAGATACGCAGTATTTT. Filled out from reference TRBV5-6 and TRBJ2-3, the complete variable domain reads DAGVTQSPTHLIKTRGQQVTLRCSPKSGHDTVSWYQQALGQGPQFIFQYYEEEERQRGNFPDRFSGHQFPNYSSELNVNALLLGDSALYLCASSLRTGGAGADTQYFGPGTRLTVL.

V usage is TRBV4-1 and J usage is TRBJ2-3; possible D gene TRBD2, 6 bases. V shed 5 bases and J shed 2 bases, with 11 bases lying between them. This CDR3 contains 14 residues. The germline V gene encodes CDR1 MGHRA and CDR2 YSYEKL. The CDR3 sequence: CASSRGLFTDTQYF. The DNA of the CDR3 is TGCGCCAGCAGCAGAGGACTATTCACAGATACGCAGTATTTT.

V usage is TRBV18 and J usage is TRBJ1-1; D gene unclear. V gave up 6 bases and J gave up 1 base, with 15 bases separating them. The CDR3 covers 15 residues. Germline V gives CDR1 KGHSH, CDR2 LQKENI. The CDR3 reads CASSDSPEANTEAFF. Here the CDR3 DNA reads TGTGCCAGCTCCGATAGTCCGGAGGCGAACACTGAAGCTTTCTTT.

The gene calls are TRBV5-1 and TRBJ2-1, with a possible D match to TRBD2 (5 bases). Germline V CDR1 and CDR2: SGHRS, YFSETQ. Trimming stripped 1 base from V and 7 bases from J, with 9 bases between. The CDR3 sequence is 13 residues long. In DNA, the CDR3 is TGCGCCAGCAGCTTGCCCAGCGGTAATGAGCAGTTCTTC. This codes for CASSLPSGNEQFF.